Below, one TCR beta chain is given with its context. Antigen: not known. Each donor was healthy, and each was a bone marrow donor. The sample belongs to a study of cytomegalovirus exposure and HLA in healthy donors. Study findings and constraints: Being productive about 90% or about 30% of the time was typical of most TCR beta V segments in an earlier analysis. The study put 160 or so TCR beta chains on its list as cytomegalovirus-associated. The Asian-associated ancestry cluster reportedly had fewer N-insertions than the approximately 670-donor mean in a later analysis.

Germline V gene lookup returns CDR1 SGHTA and CDR2 FQGNSA. This CDR3 spans 15 amino acids. With 4 bases removed from V and 0 bases from J, the gap between germline ends came to 9 bases. The PCR ran on 60 Vbeta and 13 Jbeta primers. Libraries were prepared by immunoSEQ multiplex PCR; TCRdb keeps only in-frame clonotypes and omits some of them. The repertoire includes 200,000 to 250,000 clones, around 76% of them detected once, and under 0.8% sits in the top ten. This clonotype was obtained from a man between 18 and 35 years old in good health and CMV-seronegative. Sequences were obtained from PBMCs. This sequence joins TRBV7-2 and TRBJ1-4; no definite D call. Here the CDR3 DNA reads TGTGCCAGCAGCTCCCAATACACAACTAATGAAAAACTGTTTTTT. This codes for CASSSQYTTNEKLFF.